The 20 T cell receptor beta chains listed next were all sequenced from one sample in a study of T-cell reconstitution after alpha-beta-depleted transplantation in children. Preparation of the TCRbeta library was carried out with unique molecular identifiers. MiXCR, run by TCRdb on the PCR reads, gives a single entry per CDR3 protein. The sample lists about 830,000 distinct CDR3 sequences, roughly 15% occurring once. The material sequenced was PBMCs, mostly from graft donor cells, taken 360 days after TCRalphabeta/CD19-depleted stem cell transplant. The source is a male patient younger than 18 who had a stem cell transplant for acute lymphoblastic leukemia, so the T cells may come from the graft donor.

This clonotype appeared a few times. The chain uses TRBV10-2 and TRBJ2-1, with 7 nucleotides matching TRBD2. In germline, CDR1 is WSHSY, CDR2 SAAADI. Trimming at V came to 6 bases and at J to 9 bases, leaving 23 bases not matched to a gene. This CDR3 has 18 amino acids. The CDR3 nucleotides are TGCGCCAGCAGCGCGGCATGGTGGGAGGGAGTATACACAATTGAGCAGTTCTTC. It is translated as CASSAAWWEGVYTIEQFF.

This clonotype was counted many times. The chain is built from TRBV6-5 and TRBJ2-1; D gene uncertain. Trimming stripped 0 bases from V and 5 bases from J, with 11 bases between. Germline V gives CDR1 MNHEY, CDR2 SVGAGI. The CDR3 is 15 residues long. CDR3 bases: TGTGCCAGCAGTTACTCGACGGGCCCTAACAATGAGCAGTTCTTC. This gives the protein CASSYSTGPNNEQFF.

This clonotype came up once. The chain combines TRBV5-6 with TRBJ2-1; 8 positions agree with TRBD2. Germline V gene data show CDR1 as SGHDT and CDR2 as YYEEEE. The CDR3 is 15 residues long. Trimming removed 2 bases from V and 8 bases from J; junction bases left unmatched: 9. CDR3 protein: CASSLPGGAQDEQFF. The CDR3 nucleotides are TGTGCCAGCAGCTTACCGGGAGGGGCCCAAGATGAGCAGTTCTTC. The full variable domain, its missing parts supplied by reference TRBV5-6 and TRBJ2-1, is DAGVTQSPTHLIKTRGQQVTLRCSPKSGHDTVSWYQQALGQGPQFIFQYYEEEERQRGNFPDRFSGHQFPNYSSELNVNALLLGDSALYLCASSLPGGAQDEQFFGPGTRLTVL.

A few counts support this clonotype. The chain carries TRBV7-9 and TRBJ1-5, with D possibly matching TRBD1 (5 bases). The CDR3 length is 13 residues. Germline V gene data show CDR1 as SEHNR and CDR2 as FQNEAQ (reference sequence). Trimming pared 3 bases from V and 8 bases from J, leaving 11 bases between. This CDR3 reads CASSFTLGEPQHF. CDR3 DNA sequence: TGTGCCAGCAGCTTTACCTTGGGGGAGCCCCAGCATTTT.

The chain combines TRBV4-1 with TRBJ2-1; TRBD1 aligns across 8 bases. The V and J ends lost 4 bases and 3 bases, in that order; junction bases with no gene match: 14. This CDR3 region has 18 residues. Looked up from germline, CDR1 is MGHRA and CDR2 is YSYEKL. The CDR3 region is CASSPHGQGAGNYNEQFF. The CDR3 DNA sequence: TGCGCCAGCAGCCCTCATGGGCAGGGGGCAGGAAACTACAATGAGCAGTTCTTC.

A few counts support this clonotype. The chain uses TRBV19 and TRBJ2-7; possibly TRBD2 for D (6 bases). V was shortened by 2 bases and J by 3 bases, with 14 bases between the two germline ends. The CDR3 length is 15 residues. Germline V CDR1 and CDR2: LNHDA, SQIVND (reference sequence). The CDR3 bases are TGTGCCAGTAGTATATGGGGAGGAGGTTTCTACGAGCAGTACTTC. Residues: CASSIWGGGFYEQYF.

In this sample, this clonotype turned up a few times. The chain uses TRBV5-1 and TRBJ1-1; no firm D call. Germline assignment: CDR1 SGHRS and CDR2 YFSETQ. This CDR3 has 14 residues. V was shortened by 3 bases and J by 2 bases, with 11 bases between the two germline ends. Here the CDR3 reads CASSSNLLNTEAFF. CDR3 coding DNA: TGCGCCAGCAGCTCAAATCTCCTTAACACTGAAGCTTTCTTT.

This chain connects TRBV12-3 or TRBV12-4 to TRBJ2-5; 9 nucleotides agree with TRBD1. Trimming at V came to 3 bases and at J to 5 bases, leaving 7 bases not matched to a gene. CDR3 size: 15 residues. The CDR3 loop is CASSLTGGPRETQYF. The CDR3 region has the DNA TGTGCCAGCAGTTTGACAGGGGGACCTAGGGAGACCCAGTACTTC.

This sequence joins TRBV19 and TRBJ2-5; 10 positions match TRBD1. The CDR3 is made up of 15 amino acids. The germline V gene has CDR1 LNHDA and CDR2 SQIVND (reference sequence). Losses at the gene ends were 6 bases for V and 1 base for J; bases not matched to a gene: 5. The CDR3 protein is CASRDRQGAQETQYF. In DNA, the CDR3 is TGTGCCAGTAGAGACCGACAGGGGGCCCAAGAGACCCAGTACTTC.

This clonotype was seen only once. The junction differs from germline at one of its ends, possibly a read error. The chain employs TRBV7-6 and TRBJ2-2, with 11 positions matching TRBD2. Germline CDR1 SGHVS, CDR2 FNYEAQ. This CDR3 contains 16 residues. The CDR3 is CASGLETSGSTGELFF. The DNA for the CDR3 is TGTGCCAGCGGCTTAGAAACTAGCGGGAGTACCGGGGAGCTGTTTTTT.

The gene calls are TRBV20-1 and TRBJ2-6; 9 positions match TRBD1. J lost 2 bases, V lost 1 base, and 6 bases had no gene match. The CDR3 totals 17 residues. Germline assignment: CDR1 DFQATT and CDR2 SNEGSKA (reference sequence). In DNA, the CDR3 is TGCAGTGCTAGAGCCCGGGACAGGGACACTGGGGCCAACGTCCTGACTTTC. Amino acid sequence: CSARARDRDTGANVLTF.

The genes are TRBV6-1 and TRBJ2-2, with TRBD2 identical over 8 bases. Germline V gene lookup returns CDR1 MNHNS and CDR2 SASEGT. Trimming at V came to 7 bases and at J to 4 bases, leaving 5 bases not matched to a gene. The CDR3 loop spans 14 amino acids. CDR3 bases: TGTGCCAGCAAGCGGGAGAGTCGCACCGGGGAGCTGTTTTTT. The encoded protein is CASKRESRTGELFF.

The rearrangement uses TRBV7-9 and TRBJ1-4; D is unclear. Germline CDR1 SEHNR, CDR2 FQNEAQ (reference sequence). This CDR3 region has 13 residues. Trimming cost V 5 bases and J 4 bases, with 8 bases left between them. In DNA, the CDR3 is TGTGCCAGCAGCGTCCTGATTAATGAAAAACTGTTTTTT. It encodes CASSVLINEKLFF.

The V gene is TRBV12-3 or TRBV12-4, the J gene TRBJ1-5, with D tentatively TRBD1 (6 bases). Deletions cut 6 bases from V and 2 bases from J, with 14 bases between. This CDR3 has 15 residues. The CDR3 sequence is CASSVRGEGNQPQHF. The CDR3 DNA reads as TGTGCCAGCAGCGTCAGGGGAGAAGGCAATCAGCCCCAGCATTTT.

This clonotype was detected only a few times. The chain carries TRBV10-1 and TRBJ2-2, with TRBD1 as a possible D gene (5 bases). The CDR3 is 15 amino acids. V was trimmed by 3 bases and J by 4 bases, leaving 12 bases between them. Germline CDR1 and CDR2: WNHNN and SYGVQD (reference sequence). CDR3 in DNA: TGCGCCAGCAGTGAAGGAGACAGACTCACCGGGGAGCTGTTTTTT. It encodes CASSEGDRLTGELFF.

The J gene is TRBJ2-3, the V gene TRBV10-3; D is perhaps TRBD1 or TRBD2 (5 bases each). This CDR3 region has 14 residues. The V gene's germline CDR1 is ENHRY and CDR2 SYGVKD. V was pared by 0 bases and J by 3 bases, with 7 bases between. The CDR3 region is CAISESGTTDTQYF. CDR3 coding DNA: TGTGCCATCAGTGAGTCGGGGACGACAGATACGCAGTATTTT.

The rearrangement uses TRBV7-9 and TRBJ2-3, with 9 bases fitting TRBD1. The CDR3 is 16 amino acids. Germline CDR1 SEHNR, CDR2 FQNEAQ (reference sequence). The V segment lost 8 bases and the J segment 7 bases; nucleotides outside the gene matches: 16. The CDR3 region has the DNA TGTGCCAGCCCCCCCCCGGACAGGGGACGGTTATATACGCAGTATTTT. Residues: CASPPPDRGRLYTQYF.

This clonotype was picked up many times. This chain uses TRBV29-1 with TRBJ2-1; no definite D call. V lost 7 bases and J lost 7, with 11 bases in between. Germline values: CDR1 SQVTM, CDR2 ANQGSEA. This CDR3 is built from 11 residues. The CDR3 DNA reads TGCAGCGCCCGGAGTCGGAATGAGCAGTTCTTC. It translates to CSARSRNEQFF.

This clonotype has a count of ten or more. V is TRBV20-1 and J is TRBJ2-4; TRBD2 aligns across 10 bases. CDR1 and CDR2 from the germline V gene are DFQATT and SNEGSKA (reference sequence). Unmatched junction bases numbered 8, after V lost 2 bases and J lost 7 bases. The CDR3 length is 15 residues. The CDR3 spells CSARTRRLAGNIQYF. The DNA of the CDR3 is TGCAGTGCTAGAACGAGGCGACTAGCGGGCAACATTCAGTACTTC.

The chain couples TRBV5-1 to TRBJ2-3; possible D gene TRBD2, 6 bases. This CDR3 has 16 residues. CDR1 and CDR2 from the germline V gene are SGHRS and YFSETQ. V was pared by 4 bases and J by 2 bases, with 17 bases between. CDR3 sequence (DNA): TGCGCCAGCAGCCCACTCCCGGGACTTAACACAGATACGCAGTATTTT. This codes for CASSPLPGLNTDTQYF.